This T cell receptor (beta chain) came from a study of blood T cell repertoires in COVID-19. Study information: Sites across the United States, Italy and Spain contributed samples from acute and convalescent COVID-19. In each case, the material was cDNA or gDNA derived from T cells, B-cell-depleted T cells, or PBMCs.

Authors' analysis steps: It was from reference gene primer amplification that nucleated cell counts were estimated. Assay used: immunoSEQ multiplex PCR; TCRdb lists only in-frame clones, some missing. That table furnishes V, J and clone size, whereas the DNA furnished D and trimming. The sample gives about 140,000 clones, about 86% of which show up once; around 8.2% is in the top ten. The CDR3 contains 20 residues. Germline values: CDR1 MNHEY, CDR2 SVGEGT. With 4 bases clipped from V and 0 bases from J, the junction kept 15 bases outside the gene matches. J is TRBJ2-6 and V is TRBV6-2 or TRBV6-3; TRBD1 matches at 7 bases. Sequencing was carried out using peripheral blood. This sequence originates from a woman aged 55-69 years with acute or convalescent COVID-19. The CDR3 loop reads CASSSRRGGTAHSGANVLTF. CDR3 in DNA: TGTGCCAGCAGTTCTCGTCGAGGTGGGACAGCGCACTCTGGGGCCAACGTCCTGACTTTC.